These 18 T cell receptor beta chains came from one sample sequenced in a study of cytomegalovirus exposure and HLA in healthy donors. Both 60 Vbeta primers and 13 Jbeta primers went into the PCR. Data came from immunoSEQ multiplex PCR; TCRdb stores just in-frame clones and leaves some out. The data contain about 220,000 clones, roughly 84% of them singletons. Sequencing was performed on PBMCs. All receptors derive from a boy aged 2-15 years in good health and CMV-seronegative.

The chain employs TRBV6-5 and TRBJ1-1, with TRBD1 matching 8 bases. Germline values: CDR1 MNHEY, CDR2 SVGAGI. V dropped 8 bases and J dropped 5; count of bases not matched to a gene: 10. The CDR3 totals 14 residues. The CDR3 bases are TGTGCCAGCGGGGAGACAGGGGCAGGTACTGAAGCTTTCTTT. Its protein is CASGETGAGTEAFF.

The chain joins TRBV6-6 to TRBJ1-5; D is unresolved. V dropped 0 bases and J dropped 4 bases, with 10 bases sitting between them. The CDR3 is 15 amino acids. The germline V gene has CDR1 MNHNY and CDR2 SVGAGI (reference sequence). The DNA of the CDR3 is TGTGCCAGCAGTTACTCCGACAAGTGGAATCAGCCCCAGCATTTT. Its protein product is CASSYSDKWNQPQHF.

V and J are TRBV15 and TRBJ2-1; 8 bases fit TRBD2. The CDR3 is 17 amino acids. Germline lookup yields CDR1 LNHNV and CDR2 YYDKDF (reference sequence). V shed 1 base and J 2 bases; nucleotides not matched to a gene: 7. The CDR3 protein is CATSRGPAGRAYNEQFF. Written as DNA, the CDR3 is TGTGCCACCAGCAGAGGGCCCGCCGGGAGGGCCTACAATGAGCAGTTCTTC.

The CDR3 region has the DNA TGTGCCAGCAGTTTTGGGGACAGGGATGGCTACACCTTC. Its protein is CASSFGDRDGYTF. This chain links TRBV27 with TRBJ1-2; 9 bases agree with TRBD1. Germline CDR1 is MNHEY and CDR2 is SMNVEV (reference sequence). CDR3 length: 13 residues. V shed 3 bases and J 6 bases; nucleotides not matched to a gene: 2.

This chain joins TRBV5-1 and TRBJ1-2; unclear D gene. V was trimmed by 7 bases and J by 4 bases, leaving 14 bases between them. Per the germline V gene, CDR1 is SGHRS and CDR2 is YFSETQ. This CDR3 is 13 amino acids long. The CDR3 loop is CASSRGPFYGYTF. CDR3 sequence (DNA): TGCGCCAGCTCCCGCGGTCCTTTCTATGGCTACACCTTC.

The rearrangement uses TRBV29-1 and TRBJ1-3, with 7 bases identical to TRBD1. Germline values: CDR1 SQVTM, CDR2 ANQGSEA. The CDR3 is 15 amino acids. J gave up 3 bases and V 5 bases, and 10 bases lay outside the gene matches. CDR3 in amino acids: CSVFPGGIFGNTIYF. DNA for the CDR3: TGCAGCGTTTTTCCAGGGGGTATATTTGGAAACACCATATATTTT. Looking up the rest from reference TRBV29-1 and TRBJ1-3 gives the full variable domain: SAVISQKPSRDICQRGTSLTIQCQVDSQVTMMFWYRQQPGQSLTLIATANQGSEATYESGFVIDKFPISRPNLTFSTLTVSNMSPEDSSIYLCSVFPGGIFGNTIYFGEGSWLTVV.

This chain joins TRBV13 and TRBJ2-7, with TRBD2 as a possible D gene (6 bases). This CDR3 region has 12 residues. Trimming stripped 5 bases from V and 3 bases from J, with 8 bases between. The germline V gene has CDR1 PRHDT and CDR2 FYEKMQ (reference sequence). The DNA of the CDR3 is TGTGCCAGCAGCCGGGGACTCTACGAGCAGTACTTC. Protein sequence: CASSRGLYEQYF. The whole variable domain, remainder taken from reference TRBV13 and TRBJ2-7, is AAGVIQSPRHLIKEKRETATLKCYPIPRHDTVYWYQQGPGQDPQFLISFYEKMQSDKGSIPDRFSAQQFSDYHSELNMSSLELGDSALYFCASSRGLYEQYFGPGTRLTVT.

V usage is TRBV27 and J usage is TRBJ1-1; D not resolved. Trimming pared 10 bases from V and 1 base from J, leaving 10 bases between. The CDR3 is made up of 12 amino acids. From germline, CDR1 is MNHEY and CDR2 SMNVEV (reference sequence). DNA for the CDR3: TGTGCCACCATTACGGGGAACACTGAAGCTTTCTTT. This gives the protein CATITGNTEAFF.

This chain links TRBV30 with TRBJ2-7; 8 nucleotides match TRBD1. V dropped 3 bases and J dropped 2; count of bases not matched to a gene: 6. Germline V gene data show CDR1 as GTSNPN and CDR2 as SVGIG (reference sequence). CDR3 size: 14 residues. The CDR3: CAWSHPDRAYEQYF. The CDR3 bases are TGTGCCTGGAGCCACCCGGACAGGGCCTACGAGCAGTACTTC.

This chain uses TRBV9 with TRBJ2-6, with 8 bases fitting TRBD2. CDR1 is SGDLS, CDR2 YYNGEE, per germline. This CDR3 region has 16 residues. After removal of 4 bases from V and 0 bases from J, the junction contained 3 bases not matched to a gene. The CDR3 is CASSLRGDSGANVLTF. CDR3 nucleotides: TGTGCCAGCAGCTTGCGGGGGGACTCTGGGGCCAACGTCCTGACTTTC. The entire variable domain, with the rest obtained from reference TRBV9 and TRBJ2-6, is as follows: DSGVTQTPKHLITATGQRVTLRCSPRSGDLSVYWYQQSLDQGLQFLIQYYNGEERAKGNILERFSAQQFPDLHSELNLSSLELGDSALYFCASSLRGDSGANVLTFGAGSRLTVL.

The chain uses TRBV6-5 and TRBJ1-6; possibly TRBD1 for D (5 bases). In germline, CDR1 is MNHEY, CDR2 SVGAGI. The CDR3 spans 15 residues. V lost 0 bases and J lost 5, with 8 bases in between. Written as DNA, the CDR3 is TGTGCCAGCAGTTACTCGCCAGGGAATAATTCACCCCTCCACTTT. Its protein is CASSYSPGNNSPLHF.

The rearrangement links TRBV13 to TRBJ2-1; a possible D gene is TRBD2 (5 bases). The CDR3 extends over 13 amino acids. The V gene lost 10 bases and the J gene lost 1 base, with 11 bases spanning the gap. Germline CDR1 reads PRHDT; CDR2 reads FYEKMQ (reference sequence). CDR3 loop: CATGIASYNEQFF. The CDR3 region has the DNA TGTGCCACCGGGATAGCATCCTACAATGAGCAGTTCTTC.

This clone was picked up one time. The CDR3 sequence is CASSRRRIYEQYF. Written as DNA, the CDR3 is TGTGCCAGCAGCCGGAGGCGGATCTACGAGCAGTACTTC. The genes are TRBV6-5 and TRBJ2-7; a possible D gene is TRBD2 (5 bases). Germline V gene sequence: CDR1 MNHEY, CDR2 SVGAGI. Between the trimmed V and J ends, which lost 6 bases and 3 bases, there was a span of 12 bases. The CDR3 totals 13 residues.

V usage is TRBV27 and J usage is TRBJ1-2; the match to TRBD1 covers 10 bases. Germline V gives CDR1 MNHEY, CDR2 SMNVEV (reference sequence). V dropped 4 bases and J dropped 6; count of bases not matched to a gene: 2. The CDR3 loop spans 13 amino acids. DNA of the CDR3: TGTGCCAGCAGTTGGACAGGGGGGGATGGCTACACCTTC. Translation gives CASSWTGGDGYTF.

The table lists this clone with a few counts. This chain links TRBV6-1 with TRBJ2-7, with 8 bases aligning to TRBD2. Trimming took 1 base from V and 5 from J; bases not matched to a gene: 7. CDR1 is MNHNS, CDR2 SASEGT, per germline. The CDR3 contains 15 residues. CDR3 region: CASSEGGVGGDEQYF. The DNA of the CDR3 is TGTGCCAGCAGTGAAGGAGGGGTCGGGGGGGACGAGCAGTACTTC.

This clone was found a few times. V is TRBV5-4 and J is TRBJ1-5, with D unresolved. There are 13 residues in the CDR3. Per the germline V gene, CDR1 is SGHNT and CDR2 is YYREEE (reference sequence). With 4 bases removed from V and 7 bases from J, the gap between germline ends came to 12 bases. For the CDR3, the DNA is TGTGCCAGCAGCGAGGGAGTTCGGCAGCCCCAGCATTTT. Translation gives CASSEGVRQPQHF.

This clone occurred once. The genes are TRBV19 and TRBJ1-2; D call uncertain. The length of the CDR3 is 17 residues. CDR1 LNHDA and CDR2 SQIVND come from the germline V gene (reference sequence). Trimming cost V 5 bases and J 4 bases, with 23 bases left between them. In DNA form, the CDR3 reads TGTGCCAGTAGTTCCTCTTATCTCACGGACTCTACCTATGGCTACACCTTC. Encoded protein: CASSSSYLTDSTYGYTF.

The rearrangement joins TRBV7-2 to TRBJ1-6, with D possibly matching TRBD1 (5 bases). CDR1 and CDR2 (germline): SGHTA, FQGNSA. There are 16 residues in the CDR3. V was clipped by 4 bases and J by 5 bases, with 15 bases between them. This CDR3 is CASSSNQGIHNSPLHF. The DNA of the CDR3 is TGTGCCAGCAGCTCCAACCAGGGTATCCATAATTCACCCCTCCACTTT.